This TCR beta chain was identified in a study of cytomegalovirus exposure and HLA in healthy donors. Overall study context: Approximately 190 million T cells yielded approximately 100 million unique TCR beta sequences, as an earlier analysis found. Findings and limits, study-wide: The likely explanation for a cluster of highly shared sequence variants was sequencing artifact. CMV serostatus was the only immune exposure information that was available.

The CDR3 consists of 16 residues. Germline V gene sequence: CDR1 SGHTA, CDR2 FQGNSA. V lost 3 bases and J lost 1; bases outside the gene matches: 9. Regarding this clone: Its target is not known.

Primers included in the PCR were 60 Vbeta and 13 Jbeta primers. Profiling relied on immunoSEQ multiplex PCR, and the TCRdb table lists in-frame clones only, not all of them. Found here are some 150,000 clones, just under 80% of them singletons; the top ten hold 1.3%. The chain joins TRBV7-2 to TRBJ2-7; 7 nucleotides align to TRBD1. The material sequenced was PBMCs. The receptor was derived from a woman aged 45 to 65 in good health and CMV-seronegative. Here the CDR3 reads CASSFPTGTASYEQYF. The CDR3, as DNA: TGTGCCAGCAGCTTTCCTACCGGGACAGCGTCCTACGAGCAGTACTTC.